Listed here is a single TCR beta chain. Its cognate antigen is unknown. This sample is drawn from a study of T-cell reconstitution after alpha-beta-depleted transplantation in children. Study-wide results and limits: It was reported that alpha-beta T cells came from several hundred expanded graft clones (about two months after transplant). Once a year had passed after transplant, T-cell counts and diversity came mostly from newly produced T cells. Day-60 TCRbeta diversity that was high in some patients was derived from surviving recipient T cells and thymic progenitors.

Unmatched junction bases numbered 9, after V lost 6 bases and J lost 0 bases. The germline V gene encodes CDR1 ENHRY and CDR2 SYGVKD. This CDR3 contains 19 residues. Unique molecular identifiers were incorporated into the prepared TCRbeta library. MiXCR, run by TCRdb on the PCR reads, gives a single entry per CDR3 protein. The table includes hundreds of thousands of distinct CDR3 sequences, approximately 14% detected once. This receptor was taken from a girl aged 2 to 10 with congenital amegakaryocytic thrombocytopenia, due to receive a stem cell transplant. Sequenced here: PBMCs, sampled before TCRalphabeta/CD19-depleted stem cell transplant. This sequence joins TRBV10-3 and TRBJ2-6, with 12 bases aligning to TRBD2. In DNA form, the CDR3 reads TGTGCCATCAGCGGTGGACTAGCGGGAAGCCACTCTGGGGCCAACGTCCTGACTTTC. Translated, it gives CAISGGLAGSHSGANVLTF.